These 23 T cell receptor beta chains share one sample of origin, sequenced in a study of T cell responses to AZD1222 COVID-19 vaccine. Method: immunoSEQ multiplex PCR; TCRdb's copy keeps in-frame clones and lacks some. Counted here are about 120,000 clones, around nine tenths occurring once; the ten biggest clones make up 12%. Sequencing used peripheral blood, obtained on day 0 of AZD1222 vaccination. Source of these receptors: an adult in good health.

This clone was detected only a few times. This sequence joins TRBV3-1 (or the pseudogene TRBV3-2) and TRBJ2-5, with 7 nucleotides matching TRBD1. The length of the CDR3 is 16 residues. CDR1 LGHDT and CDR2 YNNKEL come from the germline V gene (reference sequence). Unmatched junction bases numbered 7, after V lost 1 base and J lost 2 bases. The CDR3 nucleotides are TGTGCCAGCAGCCAAGCCAACGGGACAGAACAAGAGACCCAGTACTTC. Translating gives CASSQANGTEQETQYF.

The CDR3 bases are TGTGCCAGCAGCTTGACTGGCGGGAAGTACGAGCAGTACTTC. This translates into CASSLTGGKYEQYF. This chain uses TRBV5-6 with TRBJ2-7; maybe TRBD2 (6 bases). CDR1 is SGHDT, CDR2 YYEEEE, per germline. V lost 1 base and J lost 4, with 12 bases in between. This CDR3 contains 14 residues.

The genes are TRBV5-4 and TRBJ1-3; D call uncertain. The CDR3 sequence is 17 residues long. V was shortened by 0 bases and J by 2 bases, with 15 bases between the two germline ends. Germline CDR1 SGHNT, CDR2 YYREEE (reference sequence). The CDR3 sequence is CASSLAGVLGTGNTIYF. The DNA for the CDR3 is TGTGCCAGCAGCTTGGCGGGAGTCCTCGGGACTGGAAACACCATATATTTT.

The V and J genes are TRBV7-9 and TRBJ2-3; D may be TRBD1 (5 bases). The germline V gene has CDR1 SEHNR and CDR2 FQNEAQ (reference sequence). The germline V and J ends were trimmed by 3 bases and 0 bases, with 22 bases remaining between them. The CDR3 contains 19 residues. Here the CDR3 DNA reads TGTGCCAGCAGCTTGGGCCTCAGGGAAACCCTAACTAGCACAGATACGCAGTATTTT. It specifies CASSLGLRETLTSTDTQYF.

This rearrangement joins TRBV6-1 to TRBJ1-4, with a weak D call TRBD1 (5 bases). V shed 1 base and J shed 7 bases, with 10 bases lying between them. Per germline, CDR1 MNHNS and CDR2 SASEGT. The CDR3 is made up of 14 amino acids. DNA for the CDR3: TGTGCCAGCAGTGAAGGGTGGGGCGTTGAAAAACTGTTTTTT. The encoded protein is CASSEGWGVEKLFF.

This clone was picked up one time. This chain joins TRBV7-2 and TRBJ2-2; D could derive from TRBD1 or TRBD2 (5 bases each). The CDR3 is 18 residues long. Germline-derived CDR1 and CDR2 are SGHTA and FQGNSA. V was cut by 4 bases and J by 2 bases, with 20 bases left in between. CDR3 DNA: TGTGCCAGCAGCTCGATTTCATTCCAGGGAGCCAACACCGGGGAGCTGTTTTTT. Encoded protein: CASSSISFQGANTGELFF.

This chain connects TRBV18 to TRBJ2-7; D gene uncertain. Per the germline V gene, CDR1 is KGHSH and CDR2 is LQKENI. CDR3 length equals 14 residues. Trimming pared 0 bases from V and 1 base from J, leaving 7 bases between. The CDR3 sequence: CASSPPSISYEQYF. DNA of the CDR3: TGTGCCAGCTCACCACCGTCCATTTCCTACGAGCAGTACTTC.

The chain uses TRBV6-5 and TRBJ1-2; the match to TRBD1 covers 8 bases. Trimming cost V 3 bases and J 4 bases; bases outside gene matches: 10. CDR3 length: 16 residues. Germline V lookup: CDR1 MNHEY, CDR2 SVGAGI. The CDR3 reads CASSYQTGTGIYGYTF. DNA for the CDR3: TGTGCCAGCAGTTATCAAACCGGGACAGGTATCTATGGCTACACCTTC.

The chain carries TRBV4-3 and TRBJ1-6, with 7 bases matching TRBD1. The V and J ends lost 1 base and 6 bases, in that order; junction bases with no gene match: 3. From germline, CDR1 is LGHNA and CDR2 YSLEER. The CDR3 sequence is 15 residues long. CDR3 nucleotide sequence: TGCGCCAGCAGCCAAGGACAGGGAGGTAATTCACCCCTCCACTTT. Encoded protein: CASSQGQGGNSPLHF.

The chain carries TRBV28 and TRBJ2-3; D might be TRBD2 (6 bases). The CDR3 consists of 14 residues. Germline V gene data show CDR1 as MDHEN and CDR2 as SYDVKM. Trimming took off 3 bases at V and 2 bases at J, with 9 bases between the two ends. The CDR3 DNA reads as TGTGCCAGCAGTTTTGGGACTTCCACAGATACGCAGTATTTT. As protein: CASSFGTSTDTQYF.

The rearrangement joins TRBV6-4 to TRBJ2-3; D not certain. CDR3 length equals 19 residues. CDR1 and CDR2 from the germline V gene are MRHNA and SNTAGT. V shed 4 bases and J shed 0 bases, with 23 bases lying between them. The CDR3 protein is CASSAGPLLSAASTDTQYF. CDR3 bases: TGTGCCAGCAGTGCCGGGCCGCTCCTCAGCGCCGCTAGCACAGATACGCAGTATTTT.

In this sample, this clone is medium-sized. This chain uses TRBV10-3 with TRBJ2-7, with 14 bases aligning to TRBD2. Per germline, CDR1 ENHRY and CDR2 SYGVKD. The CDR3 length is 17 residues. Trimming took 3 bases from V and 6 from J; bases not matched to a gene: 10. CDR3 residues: CAISDPGLAGERGEQYF. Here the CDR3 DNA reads TGTGCCATCAGTGACCCGGGACTAGCGGGAGAGAGAGGCGAGCAGTACTTC.

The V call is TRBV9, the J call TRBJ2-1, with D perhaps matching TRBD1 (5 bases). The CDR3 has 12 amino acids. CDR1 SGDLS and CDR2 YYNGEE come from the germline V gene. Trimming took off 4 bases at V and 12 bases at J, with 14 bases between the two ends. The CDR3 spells CASSPYGQGQFF. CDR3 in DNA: TGTGCCAGCAGCCCGTACGGGCAGGGGCAGTTCTTC.

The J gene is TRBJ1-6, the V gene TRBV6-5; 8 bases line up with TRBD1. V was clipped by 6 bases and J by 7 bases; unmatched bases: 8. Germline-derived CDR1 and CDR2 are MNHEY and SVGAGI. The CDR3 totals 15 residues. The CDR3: CASSQDRVWNSPLHF. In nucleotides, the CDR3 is TGTGCCAGCAGCCAGGACAGGGTTTGGAATTCACCCCTCCACTTT.

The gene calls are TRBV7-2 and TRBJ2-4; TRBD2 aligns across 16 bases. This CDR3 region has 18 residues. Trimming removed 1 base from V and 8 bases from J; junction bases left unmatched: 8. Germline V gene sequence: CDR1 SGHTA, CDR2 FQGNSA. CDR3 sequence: CASSLGPGLAGGPDIQYF. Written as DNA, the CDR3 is TGTGCCAGCAGCTTAGGCCCGGGACTAGCGGGAGGGCCGGACATTCAGTACTTC.

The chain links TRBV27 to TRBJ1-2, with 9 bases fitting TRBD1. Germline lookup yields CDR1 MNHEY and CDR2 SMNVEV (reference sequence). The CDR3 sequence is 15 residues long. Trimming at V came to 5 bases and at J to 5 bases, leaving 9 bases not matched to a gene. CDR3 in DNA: TGTGCCAGCAGTCGACTGATGGACAGGGGTTATGGCTACACCTTC. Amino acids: CASSRLMDRGYGYTF.

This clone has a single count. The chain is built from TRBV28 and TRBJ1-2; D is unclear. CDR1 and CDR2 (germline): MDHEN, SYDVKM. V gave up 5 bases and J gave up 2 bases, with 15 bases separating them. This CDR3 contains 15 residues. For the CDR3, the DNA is TGTGCCAGCAGTCCTGCCCCGACATACAACTATGGCTACACCTTC. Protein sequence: CASSPAPTYNYGYTF.

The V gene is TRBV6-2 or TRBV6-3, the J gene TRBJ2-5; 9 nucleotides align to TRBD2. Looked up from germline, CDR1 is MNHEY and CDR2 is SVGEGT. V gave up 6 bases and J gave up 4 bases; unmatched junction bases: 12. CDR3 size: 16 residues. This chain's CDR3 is CASSHLSGRQGETQYF. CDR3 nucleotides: TGTGCCAGCAGCCATCTGAGCGGGAGGCAGGGAGAGACCCAGTACTTC.

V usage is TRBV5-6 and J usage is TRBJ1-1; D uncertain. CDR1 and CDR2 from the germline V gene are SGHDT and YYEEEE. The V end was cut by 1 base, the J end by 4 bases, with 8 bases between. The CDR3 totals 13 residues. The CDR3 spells CASSLPRSTEAFF. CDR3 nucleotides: TGTGCCAGCAGCTTGCCCCGCAGCACTGAAGCTTTCTTT.

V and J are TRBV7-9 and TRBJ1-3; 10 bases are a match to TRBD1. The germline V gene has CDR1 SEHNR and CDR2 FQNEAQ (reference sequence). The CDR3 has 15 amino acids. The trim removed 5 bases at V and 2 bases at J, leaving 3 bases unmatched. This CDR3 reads CASSRQGAAGNTIYF. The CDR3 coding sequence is TGTGCCAGCAGCCGACAGGGGGCGGCTGGAAACACCATATATTTT.

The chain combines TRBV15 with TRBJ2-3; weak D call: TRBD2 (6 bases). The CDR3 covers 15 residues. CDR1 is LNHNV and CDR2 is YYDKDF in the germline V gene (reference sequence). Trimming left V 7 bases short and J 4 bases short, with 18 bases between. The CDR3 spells CATKLLAERADTQYF. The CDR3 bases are TGTGCCACCAAGTTACTGGCGGAGCGGGCAGATACGCAGTATTTT.

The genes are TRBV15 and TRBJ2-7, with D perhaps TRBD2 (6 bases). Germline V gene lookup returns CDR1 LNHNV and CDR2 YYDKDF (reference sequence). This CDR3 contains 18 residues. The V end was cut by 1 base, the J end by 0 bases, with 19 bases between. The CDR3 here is CATSRAFSERASSYEQYF. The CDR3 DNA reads TGTGCCACCAGCAGAGCCTTCAGCGAGCGGGCCTCCTCCTACGAGCAGTACTTC.

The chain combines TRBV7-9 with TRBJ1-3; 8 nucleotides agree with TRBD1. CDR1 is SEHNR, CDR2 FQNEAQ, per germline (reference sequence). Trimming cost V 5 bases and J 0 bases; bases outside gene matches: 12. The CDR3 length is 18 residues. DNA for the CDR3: TGTGCCAGCAGCAAGTCCGGACAGGGCGAGATCTCTGGAAACACCATATATTTT. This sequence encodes CASSKSGQGEISGNTIYF.